This T cell receptor (beta chain) was profiled in a study of identical twins. Points from the study as a whole: A partial confounding effect on zero-insertion analyses could come from invariant MAIT and iNKT cells.

Of note for this clonotype: No antigen is known for it.

The V segment lost 1 base and the J segment 1 base; nucleotides outside the gene matches: 6. The CDR3 is 17 amino acids. The germline V gene encodes CDR1 LGHNA and CDR2 YNFKEQ. Template switching added a universal primer site, and cDNA bore unique molecular identifiers. One entry per CDR3 protein, called by TCRdb with MiXCR from the 5' RACE reads. The sample includes some 1,600,000 distinct CDR3 sequences, about 31% of them seen just once. The chain couples TRBV4-2 to TRBJ2-3; 9 nucleotides agree with TRBD2. The sequenced sample was cord blood. The sequence derives from a newborn girl in good health. As DNA, the CDR3 is TGTGCCAGCAGCCAAGGGGCGTTAGCGGGGGGCACAGATACGCAGTATTTT. Protein product: CASSQGALAGGTDTQYF.